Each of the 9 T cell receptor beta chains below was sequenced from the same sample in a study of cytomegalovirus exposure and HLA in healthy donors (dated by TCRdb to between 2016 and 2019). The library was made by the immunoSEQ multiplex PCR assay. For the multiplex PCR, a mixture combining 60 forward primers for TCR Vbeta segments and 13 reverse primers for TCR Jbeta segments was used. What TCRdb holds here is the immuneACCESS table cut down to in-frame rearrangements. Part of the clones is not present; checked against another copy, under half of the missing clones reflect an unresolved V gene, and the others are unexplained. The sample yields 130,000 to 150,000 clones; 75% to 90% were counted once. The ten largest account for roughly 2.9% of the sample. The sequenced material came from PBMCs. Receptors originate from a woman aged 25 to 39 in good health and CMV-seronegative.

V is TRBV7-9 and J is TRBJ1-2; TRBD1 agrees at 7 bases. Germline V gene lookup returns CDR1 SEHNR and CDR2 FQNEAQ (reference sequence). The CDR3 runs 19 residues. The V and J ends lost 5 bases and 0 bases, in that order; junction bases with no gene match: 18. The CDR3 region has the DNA TGTGCCAGCAGCCCCCTCTCGTTCCTGAGACAGGGAACTAACTATGGCTACACCTTC. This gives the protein CASSPLSFLRQGTNYGYTF.

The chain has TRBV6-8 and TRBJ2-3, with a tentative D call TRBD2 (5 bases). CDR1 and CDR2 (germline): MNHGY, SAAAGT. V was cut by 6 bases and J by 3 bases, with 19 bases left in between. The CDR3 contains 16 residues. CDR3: CASRPARGCATDTQYF. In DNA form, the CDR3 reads TGTGCCAGCAGACCCGCGAGAGGGTGTGCGACAGATACGCAGTATTTT.

The CDR3 here is CAFRDYTYEQYF. In DNA form, the CDR3 reads TGTGCCTTCCGTGACTACACCTACGAGCAGTACTTC. The chain recombines TRBV2 with TRBJ2-5; TRBD2 might be the D (5 bases). Gene TRBJ2-7 matches the end of the DNA better, so the J call may be wrong. Germline-derived CDR1 and CDR2 are SNHLY and FYNNEI. The CDR3 loop spans 12 amino acids.

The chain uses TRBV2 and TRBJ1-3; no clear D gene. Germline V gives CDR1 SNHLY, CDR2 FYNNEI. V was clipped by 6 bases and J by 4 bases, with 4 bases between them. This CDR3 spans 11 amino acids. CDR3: CASSRGNTIYF. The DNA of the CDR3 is TGTGCCAGCAGCAGGGGAAACACCATATATTTT.

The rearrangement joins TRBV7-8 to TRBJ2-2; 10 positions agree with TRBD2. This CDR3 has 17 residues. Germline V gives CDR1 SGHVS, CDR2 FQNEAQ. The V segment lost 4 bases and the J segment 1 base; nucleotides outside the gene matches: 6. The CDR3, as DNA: TGTGCCAGCAGCTCCCCCCGGACTAGCGGGAACACCGGGGAGCTGTTTTTT. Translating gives CASSSPRTSGNTGELFF. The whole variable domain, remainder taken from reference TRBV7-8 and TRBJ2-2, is GAGVSQSPRYKVAKRGQDVALRCDPISGHVSLFWYQQALGQGPEFLTYFQNEAQLDKSGLPSDRFFAERPEGSVSTLKIQRTQQEDSAVYLCASSSPRTSGNTGELFFGEGSRLTVL.

DNA for the CDR3: TGTGCCAGCAGCCGACAGGGACCCAATTCACCCCTCCACTTT. Amino acids: CASSRQGPNSPLHF. The chain links TRBV7-3 to TRBJ1-6; 7 bases agree with TRBD1. From germline, CDR1 is SGHTA and CDR2 FQGTGA. CDR3 length equals 14 residues. V was clipped by 5 bases and J by 7 bases; unmatched bases: 5.

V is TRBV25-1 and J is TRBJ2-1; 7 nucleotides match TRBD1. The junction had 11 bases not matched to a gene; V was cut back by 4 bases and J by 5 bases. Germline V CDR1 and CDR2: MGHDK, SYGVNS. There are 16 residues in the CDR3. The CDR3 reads CASSVIIRDSDNEQFF. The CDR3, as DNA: TGTGCCAGCAGTGTGATAATCCGGGACAGCGACAATGAGCAGTTCTTC.

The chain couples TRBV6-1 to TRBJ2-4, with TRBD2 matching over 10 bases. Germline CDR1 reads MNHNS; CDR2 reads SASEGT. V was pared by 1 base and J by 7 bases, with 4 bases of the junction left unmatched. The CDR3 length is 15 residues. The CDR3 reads CASSEVPSGSNIQYF. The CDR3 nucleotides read TGTGCCAGCAGTGAAGTGCCTAGCGGGAGTAACATTCAGTACTTC.

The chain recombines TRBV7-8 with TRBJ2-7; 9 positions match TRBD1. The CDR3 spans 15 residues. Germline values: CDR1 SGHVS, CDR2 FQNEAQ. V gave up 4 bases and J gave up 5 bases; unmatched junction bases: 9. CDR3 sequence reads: CASSSEGTGLNEQYF. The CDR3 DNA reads TGTGCCAGCAGCTCAGAGGGGACAGGGTTGAACGAGCAGTACTTC.